The next 30 T cell receptor beta chains were all read from a single sample in a study of neoadjuvant anti-PD-1 for oral cavity cancer (dated by TCRdb to about 2021). This specimen's time point label, interpreted: after neoadjuvant nivolumab, at surgical resection. The library was prepared using the immunoSEQ multiplex PCR assay. TCRdb took this table from immuneACCESS and kept in-frame rearrangements with V and J called. Such tables lack part of the clones; where checked against another copy, unresolved V genes explain under half of the gap, and the rest is unexplained. This sample holds almost 6,000 clones; around half were observed only once. The ten most abundant clones make up about 7.5% of the sample. Sequencing was performed on tumor tissue, taken after nivolumab (anti-PD-1) treatment. The receptors originated from a person between 40 and 85 years old with oral cavity squamous cell carcinoma.

This sequence joins TRBV27 and TRBJ2-7; D unclear. With 1 base removed from V and 0 bases from J, the gap between germline ends came to 4 bases. This CDR3 region has 13 residues. Germline-derived CDR1 and CDR2 are MNHEY and SMNVEV (reference sequence). CDR3 amino acids: CASSLYPSYEQYF. The CDR3 DNA reads TGTGCCAGCAGTTTATATCCCTCCTACGAGCAGTACTTC.

The CDR3 spells CASSPNEETQYF. CDR3 sequence (DNA): TGTGCCAGCAGTCCCAATGAAGAGACCCAGTACTTC. The chain uses TRBV6-6 and TRBJ2-5, with D unclear. Germline CDR1 MNHNY, CDR2 SVGAGI (reference sequence). The length of the CDR3 is 12 residues. The germline V and J ends were trimmed by 5 bases and 3 bases, with 7 bases remaining between them.

By frequency in the sample, this clone is medium-sized. The genes are TRBV7-9 and TRBJ2-1; 11 bases match TRBD2. Losses at the gene ends were 4 bases for V and 4 bases for J; bases not matched to a gene: 3. This CDR3 comprises 15 residues. The V gene's germline CDR1 is SEHNR and CDR2 FQNEAQ (reference sequence). CDR3 DNA: TGTGCCAGCAGCTGGGGACTAGCGGAGTACAATGAGCAGTTCTTC. The encoded protein is CASSWGLAEYNEQFF.

The sample holds a few counts of this clone. The chain has TRBV19 and TRBJ1-5, with a weak D call TRBD1 (6 bases). The CDR3 covers 13 residues. Trimming removed 1 base from V and 6 bases from J, with 7 bases in between. Per germline, CDR1 LNHDA and CDR2 SQIVND (reference sequence). The CDR3 protein is CASSIVGGQPQHF. CDR3 nucleotides: TGTGCCAGTAGTATAGTAGGGGGTCAGCCCCAGCATTTT.

The chain uses TRBV6-1 and TRBJ1-6; D may be TRBD1 (6 bases). From germline, CDR1 is MNHNS and CDR2 SASEGT. This CDR3 spans 15 amino acids. The ends were cut back, 2 bases at V and 8 bases at J, with 13 bases in the middle. This CDR3 reads CASSEISGAYSPLHF. As DNA, the CDR3 is TGTGCCAGCAGTGAAATATCAGGGGCATATTCACCCCTCCACTTT.

This clone was seen a few times. CDR3 DNA sequence: TGTGCCAGTAGTATAGTCAAGGGCGGCACTGAAGCTTTCTTT. Amino acid sequence: CASSIVKGGTEAFF. The rearrangement links TRBV19 to TRBJ1-1; D unclear. The CDR3 spans 14 residues. V was cut by 1 base and J by 4 bases, with 10 bases left in between. CDR1 is LNHDA, CDR2 SQIVND, per germline (reference sequence).

The chain carries TRBV9 and TRBJ2-5; a possible D gene is TRBD2 (6 bases). This CDR3 spans 14 amino acids. V was pared by 0 bases and J by 2 bases, with 8 bases between. Germline V CDR1 and CDR2: SGDLS, YYNGEE. CDR3 region: CASSVGLGQETQYF. The DNA for the CDR3 is TGTGCCAGCAGCGTAGGACTAGGACAAGAGACCCAGTACTTC.

This clone was seen more than once but under ten times. V gene TRBV11-2 combines with J gene TRBJ2-7; D not certain. Germline V gene sequence: CDR1 SGHAT, CDR2 FQNNGV. The CDR3 is 13 amino acids. V shed 1 base and J shed 2 bases, with 6 bases lying between them. The CDR3 sequence is CASSLVGTYEQYF. The CDR3 DNA reads as TGTGCCAGCAGCTTAGTGGGAACCTACGAGCAGTACTTC.

This clone was counted only a few times. The chain recombines TRBV11-3 with TRBJ2-7, with 10 bases fitting TRBD2. The CDR3 length is 15 residues. The germline gives CDR1 SGHNT, CDR2 YENEEA. After removal of 4 bases from V and 6 bases from J, the junction contained 9 bases not matched to a gene. CDR3 sequence (DNA): TGTGCCAGCAGCTCGGGTGGCCCTAGCGGGGGCGAGCAGTACTTC. This gives the protein CASSSGGPSGGEQYF.

This clone turned up a few times. This sequence joins TRBV11-2 and TRBJ1-6, with 8 bases fitting TRBD1. The CDR3 loop spans 17 amino acids. V shed 5 bases, J shed 10 bases, and the junction held 16 bases outside the gene matches. The germline V gene has CDR1 SGHAT and CDR2 FQNNGV. CDR3 sequence: CASSLTAGQGVASPLHF. The CDR3 coding sequence is TGTGCCAGCAGCCTTACGGCCGGACAGGGCGTAGCCTCACCCCTCCACTTT.

The rearrangement joins TRBV5-6 to TRBJ1-4; possible D gene TRBD1, 5 bases. CDR3 length: 13 amino acids. Germline values: CDR1 SGHDT, CDR2 YYEEEE. V was trimmed by 6 bases and J by 4 bases, leaving 10 bases between them. This chain's CDR3 is CASKTGVNEKLFF. The CDR3, as DNA: TGTGCCAGCAAAACAGGCGTTAATGAAAAACTGTTTTTT.

V and J are TRBV28 and TRBJ1-1; perhaps TRBD1 as D (5 bases). The germline V gene has CDR1 MDHEN and CDR2 SYDVKM. V gave up 10 bases and J gave up 6 bases, with 21 bases separating them. The CDR3 contains 14 residues. CDR3 DNA sequence: TGTGCCACCCGCGGGGGGGGGTTGAGGGCTGAAGCTTTCTTT. This gives the protein CATRGGGLRAEAFF.

The J gene is TRBJ2-1, the V gene TRBV10-3, with 8 bases lining up with TRBD2. V was clipped by 10 bases and J by 10 bases; unmatched bases: 12. The CDR3 loop spans 13 amino acids. The germline V gene encodes CDR1 ENHRY and CDR2 SYGVKD. Here the CDR3 reads CASKYELADEQFF. The CDR3 DNA follows: TGTGCCAGCAAATACGAACTAGCGGACGAGCAGTTCTTC.

The J gene is TRBJ2-3, the V gene TRBV18; 9 nucleotides align to TRBD2. Germline CDR1 KGHSH, CDR2 LQKENI. The CDR3 length is 15 residues. J gave up 4 bases and V 6 bases, and 8 bases lay outside the gene matches. In DNA, the CDR3 is TGTGCCAGCTCTCCTATAGCGGGAGTATCAGATACGCAGTATTTT. Its translation is CASSPIAGVSDTQYF. The full variable domain, completed using reference TRBV18 and TRBJ2-3, is NAGVMQNPRHLVRRRGQEARLRCSPMKGHSHVYWYRQLPEEGLKFMVYLQKENIIDESGMPKERFSAEFPKEGPSILRIQQVVRGDSAAYFCASSPIAGVSDTQYFGPGTRLTVL.

The J gene is TRBJ2-6, the V gene TRBV29-1; tentatively, D is TRBD1 (6 bases). Looked up from germline, CDR1 is SQVTM and CDR2 is ANQGSEA. The CDR3 has 16 amino acids. V gave up 7 bases and J gave up 0 bases, with 16 bases separating them. CDR3: CSASRDTDSGANVLTF. CDR3 coding DNA: TGCAGCGCCAGCCGGGACACCGACTCTGGGGCCAACGTCCTGACTTTC.

The V gene is TRBV7-9, the J gene TRBJ2-7; no definite D call. The CDR3 has 13 amino acids. Trimming left V 1 base short and J 5 bases short, with 9 bases between. Germline lookup yields CDR1 SEHNR and CDR2 FQNEAQ (reference sequence). The CDR3 here is CASSLGTANEQYF. The CDR3 DNA is TGTGCCAGCAGCTTAGGGACGGCTAACGAGCAGTACTTC.

The rearrangement uses TRBV10-3 and TRBJ2-7, with D maybe TRBD2 (7 bases). Germline V gives CDR1 ENHRY, CDR2 SYGVKD. Trimming pared 6 bases from V and 1 base from J, leaving 13 bases between. There are 14 residues in the CDR3. The CDR3 reads CAIRIQGGSYEQYF. The CDR3 nucleotides are TGTGCCATCAGGATACAGGGAGGGTCCTACGAGCAGTACTTC.

This clone was observed a few times. The genes are TRBV27 and TRBJ2-2, with 8 nucleotides matching TRBD2. Germline-derived CDR1 and CDR2 are MNHEY and SMNVEV (reference sequence). Trimming at V came to 8 bases and at J to 4 bases, leaving 12 bases not matched to a gene. This CDR3 has 16 amino acids. The CDR3 protein is CASLDSGLGSTGELFF. The CDR3 DNA reads TGTGCCAGCCTCGATTCGGGACTAGGAAGCACCGGGGAGCTGTTTTTT.

This clone was counted only a few times. This chain connects TRBV10-3 to TRBJ2-2; D is ambiguous. V shed 0 bases and J shed 7 bases, with 9 bases lying between them. This CDR3 is built from 14 residues. Germline assignment: CDR1 ENHRY and CDR2 SYGVKD. The CDR3: CAISESGIGGELFF. CDR3 DNA sequence: TGTGCCATCAGTGAGTCGGGGATTGGCGGGGAGCTGTTTTTT.

The rearrangement links TRBV18 to TRBJ1-1; tentative D call: TRBD1 (5 bases). V lost 1 base to trimming and J lost 2 bases, with 8 bases between them. Germline assignment: CDR1 KGHSH and CDR2 LQKENI. The CDR3 runs to 14 residues. The CDR3 DNA reads as TGTGCCAGCTCACCACTGGGGGACAACACTGAAGCTTTCTTT. Its translation is CASSPLGDNTEAFF.

This chain links TRBV28 with TRBJ2-1; D gene uncertain. In germline, CDR1 is MDHEN, CDR2 SYDVKM. The CDR3 consists of 13 residues. V was cut by 3 bases and J by 2 bases, with 5 bases left in between. The CDR3 DNA reads TGTGCCAGCAGTTTCAGAGCCTACAATGAGCAGTTCTTC. Its protein product is CASSFRAYNEQFF.

V usage is TRBV5-1 and J usage is TRBJ2-7, with D tentatively TRBD2 (7 bases). The length of the CDR3 is 14 residues. Trimming pared 3 bases from V and 5 bases from J, leaving 15 bases between. Germline-derived CDR1 and CDR2 are SGHRS and YFSETQ. DNA of the CDR3: TGCGCCAGCAGCTCGGGGGGCGAAAGCAACGAGCAGTACTTC. Translation gives CASSSGGESNEQYF.

This clone has only a few counts. The chain has TRBV5-1 and TRBJ2-7; 11 nucleotides align to TRBD2. V lost 4 bases to trimming and J lost 5 bases; unmatched junction nucleotides: 5. CDR1 and CDR2 from the germline V gene are SGHRS and YFSETQ. The CDR3 is 14 residues long. The CDR3 loop is CASSPGTSGDEQYF. DNA of the CDR3: TGCGCCAGCAGCCCCGGGACTAGCGGAGACGAGCAGTACTTC. Variable domain in full (rest from reference TRBV5-1 and TRBJ2-7): KAGVTQTPRYLIKTRGQQVTLSCSPISGHRSVSWYQQTPGQGLQFLFEYFSETQRNKGNFPGRFSGRQFSNSRSEMNVSTLELGDSALYLCASSPGTSGDEQYFGPGTRLTVT.

This clone was observed a handful of times. V is TRBV19 and J is TRBJ1-1; TRBD1 is a possible D gene (6 bases). The CDR3 is 15 amino acids. Germline CDR1 and CDR2: LNHDA and SQIVND (reference sequence). V was clipped by 7 bases and J by 0 bases, with 15 bases between them. CDR3 in amino acids: CASITQGKVNTEAFF. CDR3 in DNA: TGTGCCAGTATAACGCAGGGGAAAGTGAACACTGAAGCTTTCTTT.

By share of the sample, this clone is medium-sized (0.01 to 0.1%). The chain has TRBV4-1 and TRBJ2-5; TRBD2 matches at 7 bases. The length of the CDR3 is 15 residues. Germline assignment: CDR1 MGHRA and CDR2 YSYEKL. V lost 6 bases to trimming and J lost 5 bases; unmatched junction nucleotides: 12. In nucleotides, the CDR3 is TGCGCCAGCAGTCATAATTTGCGGGGGACTGAGACCCAGTACTTC. Its translation is CASSHNLRGTETQYF.

The chain joins TRBV5-1 to TRBJ2-7; 8 bases align to TRBD1. CDR3 size: 13 residues. CDR1 is SGHRS and CDR2 is YFSETQ in the germline V gene. Trimming took 7 bases from V and 3 from J; bases not matched to a gene: 6. As DNA, the CDR3 is TGCGCCAGCTGCAGGGGGCCCCTCTACGAGCAGTACTTC. Amino acid sequence: CASCRGPLYEQYF.

The chain uses TRBV7-8 and TRBJ2-1; a possible D gene is TRBD2 (5 bases). This CDR3 comprises 16 residues. Germline assignment: CDR1 SGHVS and CDR2 FQNEAQ. The V gene lost 2 bases and the J gene lost 5 bases, with 16 bases spanning the gap. The CDR3: CASSLHTRIPNNEQFF. The CDR3 DNA sequence: TGTGCCAGCAGCTTACATACTAGAATTCCCAACAATGAGCAGTTCTTC.

The table lists this clone with a few counts. The chain employs TRBV28 and TRBJ2-7, with D unclear. The CDR3 has 13 residues. V was clipped by 6 bases and J by 5 bases, with 14 bases between them. CDR1 and CDR2 (germline): MDHEN, SYDVKM. The CDR3 nucleotides read TGTGCCAGCAGCATTTTCCCTGGGCACGAGCAGTACTTC. Amino acids: CASSIFPGHEQYF.

There are a few counts of this clone. The V call is TRBV6-5, the J call TRBJ1-5; 8 bases match TRBD1. CDR1 is MNHEY, CDR2 SVGAGI, per germline. The CDR3 contains 13 residues. V lost 5 bases and J lost 7; bases outside the gene matches: 4. The CDR3 is CASSTGGGQPQHF. DNA for the CDR3: TGTGCCAGCAGTACAGGGGGGGGACAGCCCCAGCATTTT.

This clone is deemed large. The rearrangement links TRBV5-5 to TRBJ1-6; weak D call: TRBD1 (6 bases). Trimming removed 5 bases from V and 10 bases from J, with 16 bases in between. The CDR3 runs 14 residues. Germline values: CDR1 SGHKS, CDR2 YYEKEE (reference sequence). This CDR3 is CASRTGPRGSPLHF. The CDR3 DNA is TGTGCCAGCAGAACAGGGCCTAGGGGGTCACCCCTCCACTTT. Variable domain in full (rest from reference TRBV5-5 and TRBJ1-6): DAGVTQSPTHLIKTRGQQVTLRCSPISGHKSVSWYQQVLGQGPQFIFQYYEKEERGRGNFPDRFSARQFPNYSSELNVNALLLGDSALYLCASRTGPRGSPLHFGNGTRLTVT.